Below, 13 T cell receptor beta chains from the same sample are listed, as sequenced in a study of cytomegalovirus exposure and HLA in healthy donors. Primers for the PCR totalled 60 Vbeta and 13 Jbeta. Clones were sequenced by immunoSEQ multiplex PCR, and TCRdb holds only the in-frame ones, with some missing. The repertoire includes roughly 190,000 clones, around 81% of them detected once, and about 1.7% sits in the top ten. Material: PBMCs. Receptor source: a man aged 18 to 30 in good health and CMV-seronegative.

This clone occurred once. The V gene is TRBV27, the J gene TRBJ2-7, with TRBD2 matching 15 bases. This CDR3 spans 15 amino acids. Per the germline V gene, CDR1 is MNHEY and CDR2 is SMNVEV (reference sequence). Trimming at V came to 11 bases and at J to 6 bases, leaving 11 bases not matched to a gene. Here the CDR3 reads CASRGLAGGEGEQYF. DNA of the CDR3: TGTGCCTCTCGGGGACTAGCGGGAGGAGAAGGCGAGCAGTACTTC.

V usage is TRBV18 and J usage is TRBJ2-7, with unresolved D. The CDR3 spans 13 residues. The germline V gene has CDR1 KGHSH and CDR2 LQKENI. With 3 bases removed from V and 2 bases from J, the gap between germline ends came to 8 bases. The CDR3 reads CASSPLGTYEQYF. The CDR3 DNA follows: TGTGCCAGCTCACCGCTAGGCACCTACGAGCAGTACTTC.

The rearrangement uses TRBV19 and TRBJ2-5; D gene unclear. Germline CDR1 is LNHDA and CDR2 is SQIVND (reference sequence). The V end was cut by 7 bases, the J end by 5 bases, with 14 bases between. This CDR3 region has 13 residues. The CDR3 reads CASKRNGAETQYF. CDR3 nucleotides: TGTGCCAGTAAGAGGAACGGAGCCGAGACCCAGTACTTC.

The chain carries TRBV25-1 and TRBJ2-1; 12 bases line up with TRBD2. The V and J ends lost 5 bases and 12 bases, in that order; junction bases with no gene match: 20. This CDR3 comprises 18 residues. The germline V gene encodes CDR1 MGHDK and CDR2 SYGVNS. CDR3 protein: CASSSPLAGGRYRRAQFF. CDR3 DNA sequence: TGTGCCAGCAGTTCCCCCCTAGCGGGAGGGCGGTATCGACGGGCGCAGTTCTTC.

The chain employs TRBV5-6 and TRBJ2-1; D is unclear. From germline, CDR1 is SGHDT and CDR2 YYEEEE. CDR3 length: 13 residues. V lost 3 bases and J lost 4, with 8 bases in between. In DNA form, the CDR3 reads TGTGCCAGCAGCTCCGGGTCATACAATGAGCAGTTCTTC. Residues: CASSSGSYNEQFF.

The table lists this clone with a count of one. CDR3 sequence (DNA): TGCGCCAGCAGCCCAGGGGGATTGGCAGATACGCAGTATTTT. It yields the protein CASSPGGLADTQYF. The gene calls are TRBV4-3 and TRBJ2-3; 7 positions agree with TRBD1. V was clipped by 4 bases and J by 4 bases; unmatched bases: 5. The CDR3 is 14 amino acids. Germline V gene lookup returns CDR1 LGHNA and CDR2 YSLEER.

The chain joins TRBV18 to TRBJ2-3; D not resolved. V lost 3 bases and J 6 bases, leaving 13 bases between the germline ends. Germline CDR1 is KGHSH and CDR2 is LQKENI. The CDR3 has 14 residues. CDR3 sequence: CASSPGAGRDTQYF. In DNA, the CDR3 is TGTGCCAGCTCACCGGGCGCCGGCCGGGATACGCAGTATTTT.

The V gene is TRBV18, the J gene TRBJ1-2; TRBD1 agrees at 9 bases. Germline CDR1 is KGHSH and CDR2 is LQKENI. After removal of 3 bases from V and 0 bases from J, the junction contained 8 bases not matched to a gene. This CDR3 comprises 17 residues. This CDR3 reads CASSPRTGAHSNYGYTF. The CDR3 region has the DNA TGTGCCAGCTCACCTCGGACAGGGGCCCACTCTAACTATGGCTACACCTTC.

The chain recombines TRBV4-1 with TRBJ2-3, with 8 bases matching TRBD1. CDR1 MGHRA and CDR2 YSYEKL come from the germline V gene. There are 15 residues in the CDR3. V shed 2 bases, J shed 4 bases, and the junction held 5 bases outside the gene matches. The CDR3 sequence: CASSQRAGGPDTQYF. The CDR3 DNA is TGCGCCAGCAGCCAAAGAGCAGGGGGCCCAGATACGCAGTATTTT.

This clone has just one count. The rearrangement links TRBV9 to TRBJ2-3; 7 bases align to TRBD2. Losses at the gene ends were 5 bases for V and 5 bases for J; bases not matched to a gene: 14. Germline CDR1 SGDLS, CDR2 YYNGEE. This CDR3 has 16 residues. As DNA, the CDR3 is TGTGCCAGCAGTCCCCTAGCGGATCAGTTGAGAGATACGCAGTATTTT. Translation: CASSPLADQLRDTQYF.

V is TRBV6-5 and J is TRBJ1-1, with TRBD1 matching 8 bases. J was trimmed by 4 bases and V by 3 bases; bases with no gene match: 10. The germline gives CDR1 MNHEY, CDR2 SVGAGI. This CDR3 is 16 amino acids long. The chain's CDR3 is CASSYMAGGFGTEAFF. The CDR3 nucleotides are TGTGCCAGCAGTTATATGGCAGGGGGCTTTGGCACTGAAGCTTTCTTT.

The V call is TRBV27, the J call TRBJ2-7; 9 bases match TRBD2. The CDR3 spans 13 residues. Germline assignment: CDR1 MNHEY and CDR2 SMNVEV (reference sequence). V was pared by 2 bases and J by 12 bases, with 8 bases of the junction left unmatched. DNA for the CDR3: TGTGCCAGCAGTTTAGAAAGCGGGGGGAGGCGGTACTTC. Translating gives CASSLESGGRRYF.

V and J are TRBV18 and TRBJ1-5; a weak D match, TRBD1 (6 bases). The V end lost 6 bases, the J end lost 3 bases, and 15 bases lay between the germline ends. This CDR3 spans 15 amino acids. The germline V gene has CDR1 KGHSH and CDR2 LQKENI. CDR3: CASSGVQGNNQPQHF. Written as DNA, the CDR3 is TGTGCCAGCTCGGGGGTACAGGGAAACAATCAGCCCCAGCATTTT. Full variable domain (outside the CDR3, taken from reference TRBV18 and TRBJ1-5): NAGVMQNPRHLVRRRGQEARLRCSPMKGHSHVYWYRQLPEEGLKFMVYLQKENIIDESGMPKERFSAEFPKEGPSILRIQQVVRGDSAAYFCASSGVQGNNQPQHFGDGTRLSIL.